This T cell receptor beta chain was recovered during a study of blood T cell repertoires in COVID-19. Study-wide context: Italy, Spain and the United States were the sources of the convalescent and acute COVID-19 samples.

Original data processing: Nucleated cell counts were estimated from reference gene primer amplification. The table came from immunoSEQ multiplex PCR; TCRdb's copy has only in-frame clones and leaves some out. V and J calls plus clone size are reproduced from that table; the DNA served to infer D and trimming. The data show about 71,000 clones, approximately 90% seen once. The TCR sequence derives from a woman aged 18-30 years with acute or convalescent COVID-19. The sample comprised peripheral blood.

CDR3 sequence reads: CASSKTNSNTGELFF. The CDR3, as DNA: TGCGCCAGCAGCAAGACTAATTCGAACACCGGGGAGCTGTTTTTT. The rearrangement joins TRBV5-1 to TRBJ2-2; D possibly corresponds to TRBD2 (5 bases). The V end lost 4 bases, the J end lost 0 bases, and 10 bases lay between the germline ends. Germline loops: CDR1 SGHRS, CDR2 YFSETQ. The CDR3 is 15 amino acids.